This is a list of T cell receptor beta chains from one sample in a study of cytomegalovirus exposure and HLA in healthy donors. This table comes from immunoSEQ multiplex PCR, and its TCRdb copy is limited to in-frame clones, with some not included. In the table there are approximately 110,000 clones, 65% to 85% of which are singletons. Sequences were obtained from PBMCs. These receptors originate from a man aged 50-60 years in good health and CMV-seronegative. Each CDR3 is given with its conserved first and last residue. The D gene is left open where the match is weak. Only part of the rows carry a size: once, few, many, or a class if the clone is expanded.

CDR3 protein,CDR3 DNA,D gene,J gene,V gene,clone size
CASTGTDNSPLHF,TGCGCCAGCACCGGGACAGATAATTCACCCCTCCACTTT,TRBD1,TRBJ1-6,TRBV5-1,.
CASSNSGGFSGNTIYF,TGTGCCAGCAGTAACTCTGGAGGGTTCTCTGGAAACACCATATATTTT,.,TRBJ1-3,TRBV6-5,.
CASSYGTGRTDTQYF,TGCGCCAGCAGCTACGGGACAGGGCGCACAGATACGCAGTATTTT,TRBD1,TRBJ2-3,TRBV5-1,once
CASSPGLAGGTDTQYF,TGTGCCAGCAGCCCGGGTTTAGCGGGAGGCACAGATACGCAGTATTTT,TRBD2,TRBJ2-3,TRBV7-8,few
CSVATPGAGANVLTF,TGCAGCGTAGCCACCCCAGGGGCTGGGGCCAACGTCCTGACTTTC,.,TRBJ2-6,TRBV29-1,.
CASSRDSHTGELFF,TGTGCCAGCAGCCGCGACTCTCACACCGGGGAGCTGTTTTTT,.,TRBJ2-2,TRBV7-2,.
CASRESVGGGYGYTF,TGCGCCAGCAGGGAAAGTGTAGGTGGAGGCTATGGCTACACCTTC,.,TRBJ1-2,TRBV5-1,.
CASSSRQGGEKLFF,TGCGCCAGCAGCTCGAGACAGGGGGGGGAAAAACTGTTTTTT,TRBD1,TRBJ1-4,TRBV5-1,.
CASSLGQGNTDTQYF,TGTGCCAGCAGCTTGGGGCAGGGGAACACAGATACGCAGTATTTT,.,TRBJ2-3,TRBV5-8,.
CASSLETSGSYNEQFF,TGTGCCAGTAGTCTGGAGACTAGCGGCTCCTACAATGAGCAGTTCTTC,TRBD2,TRBJ2-1,TRBV19,.
CASSRTVASVATNEKLFF,TGCGCCAGCAGCCGCACAGTTGCCTCCGTTGCAACTAATGAAAAACTGTTTTTT,.,TRBJ1-4,TRBV5-1,.
CASSLEGRGRTDTQYF,TGCGCCAGCAGCTTGGAGGGCAGGGGGCGTACAGATACGCAGTATTTT,TRBD1,TRBJ2-3,TRBV5-1,.
CASSPPGLSMAQYF,TGTGCCAGCAGCCCGCCGGGACTGAGCATGGCCCAGTACTTC,.,TRBJ2-5,TRBV5-4,.
CASTGRPQETQYF,TGTGCCAGCACCGGGAGGCCGCAAGAAACCCAGTACTTC,TRBD2,TRBJ2-5,TRBV6-6,.
CASSIGDRGNQPQHF,TGTGCCAGTAGTATTGGTGACAGGGGCAATCAGCCCCAGCATTTT,TRBD1,TRBJ1-5,TRBV19,few
CASSLNINTEAFF,TGTGCCAGCAGCTTAAATATTAACACTGAAGCTTTCTTT,.,TRBJ1-1,TRBV7-3,.
CASSADIADTQYF,TGTGCCAGCAGTGCCGACATAGCAGATACGCAGTATTTT,.,TRBJ2-3,TRBV2,few
CASVGTGGVYNEQFF,TGTGCCAGCGTAGGAACAGGGGGAGTCTACAATGAGCAGTTCTTC,TRBD1,TRBJ2-1,TRBV6-5,.
CATSRGQTEMMFF,TGTGCCACCAGCAGAGGACAGACGGAGATGATGTTTTTT,.,TRBJ1-4,TRBV15,few
CASSYSWADNTEAFF,TGTGCCAGCAGTTACTCGTGGGCAGATAACACTGAAGCTTTCTTT,.,TRBJ1-1,TRBV6-5,.
CASSLHTGDRQYF,TGTGCCAGCAGCTTACATACAGGGGACCGGCAGTACTTC,TRBD1,TRBJ2-7,TRBV7-8,.
CASSQGRQGGQPQHF,TGTGCCAGCAGCCAAGGGCGGCAGGGAGGTCAGCCCCAGCATTTT,.,TRBJ1-5,TRBV4-2,.
CAIKSPVFYEQYF,TGTGCCATCAAGTCCCCAGTATTCTACGAGCAGTACTTC,.,TRBJ2-7,TRBV10-3,.
CASSQEAQTLVEQYF,TGCGCCAGCAGCCAAGAGGCACAGACCCTCGTAGAGCAGTACTTC,.,TRBJ2-7,TRBV4-1,once
CASSGGGDSGRENEQFF,TGTGCCAGCAGCGGAGGGGGGGATAGCGGGAGGGAGAATGAGCAGTTCTTC,TRBD2,TRBJ2-1,TRBV9,.
CASSLALSGANVLTF,TGTGCCAGCAGTTTAGCGCTCTCAGGGGCCAACGTCCTGACTTTC,.,TRBJ2-6,TRBV28,once
CAISLSSNQPQHF,TGTGCCATCAGCCTATCTAGCAATCAGCCCCAGCATTTT,.,TRBJ1-5,TRBV10-3,.